One and the same sample provided the 20 T cell receptor beta chains below, sequenced in a study of blood T cell repertoires in COVID-19. The method was immunoSEQ multiplex PCR; TCRdb's version includes in-frame clones alone and lacks a portion of them. The repertoire holds just over 200,000 clones, with about nine tenths as singletons. The sample comprised peripheral blood. These receptors all come from a man older than 75 with acute or convalescent COVID-19.

V usage is TRBV30 and J usage is TRBJ1-6, with 8 positions matching TRBD1. J was trimmed by 10 bases and V by 8 bases; bases with no gene match: 16. The germline CDR1 and CDR2 sequences are GTSNPN and SVGIG (reference sequence). The CDR3 contains 15 residues. The CDR3 DNA reads as TGTGCCGCGGAGATAACAGACAGGGGAAGGTCACCCCTCCACTTT. Residues: CAAEITDRGRSPLHF.

J is TRBJ2-1 and V is TRBV4-1; 7 nucleotides agree with TRBD1. This CDR3 spans 15 amino acids. The junction had 8 bases not matched to a gene; V was cut back by 4 bases and J by 5 bases. The germline V gene has CDR1 MGHRA and CDR2 YSYEKL. For the CDR3, the DNA is TGCGCCAGCAGCCGTACCGGGACAGATAACAATGAGCAGTTCTTC. It is translated as CASSRTGTDNNEQFF.

This clone has only one observation. The genes are TRBV5-8 and TRBJ2-1, with D tentatively TRBD2 (6 bases). CDR3 length: 15 residues. The V gene lost 0 bases and the J gene lost 4 bases, with 11 bases spanning the gap. Germline V gene data show CDR1 as SGHTS and CDR2 as YDEGEE. CDR3 coding DNA: TGTGCCAGCAGCTTGGGCACGGGAGAATACAATGAGCAGTTCTTC. Its protein is CASSLGTGEYNEQFF.

The chain uses TRBV5-1 and TRBJ2-5; TRBD2 agrees at 7 bases. The CDR3 totals 16 residues. Per the germline V gene, CDR1 is SGHRS and CDR2 is YFSETQ. V lost 0 bases to trimming and J lost 5 bases; unmatched junction nucleotides: 10. DNA for the CDR3: TGCGCCAGCAGCTTGGGCCTGCGGGAGAGGCGGGAGACCCAGTACTTC. It yields the protein CASSLGLRERRETQYF.

This clone was observed once. This rearrangement joins TRBV6-5 to TRBJ2-3; perhaps TRBD1 as D (5 bases). V was shortened by 9 bases and J by 4 bases, with 20 bases between the two germline ends. The CDR3 runs to 15 residues. The germline gives CDR1 MNHEY, CDR2 SVGAGI. CDR3 sequence (DNA): TGTGCCAGTTCATTTCGACAGTCGGCCCCAGATACGCAGTATTTT. It yields the protein CASSFRQSAPDTQYF.

Concerning this clone: Other nucleotide sequences in the sample specify the same CDR3. The chain couples TRBV12-3 or TRBV12-4 to TRBJ1-5; perhaps TRBD1 as D (6 bases). CDR3 size: 13 residues. Trimming left V 3 bases short and J 4 bases short, with 7 bases between. DNA of the CDR3: TGTGCCAGCAGTTTCAGGGGTAATCAGCCCCAGCATTTT. The encoded protein is CASSFRGNQPQHF.

In this sample, this clone turned up once. The rearrangement joins TRBV14 to TRBJ2-1, with 11 nucleotides matching TRBD2. The length of the CDR3 is 17 residues. The germline V gene has CDR1 SGHDN and CDR2 FVKESK. J was trimmed by 6 bases and V by 1 base; bases with no gene match: 8. CDR3 in DNA: TGTGCCAGCAGCCAAGCTCTCCTAGCGGGAGGATCCAATGAGCAGTTCTTC. It specifies CASSQALLAGGSNEQFF.

V and J are TRBV5-1 and TRBJ2-7, with D possibly matching TRBD1 (5 bases). With 4 bases removed from V and 2 bases from J, the gap between germline ends came to 13 bases. The CDR3 totals 14 residues. Germline V gene sequence: CDR1 SGHRS, CDR2 YFSETQ. This CDR3 reads CASSPLGRAYEQYF. The CDR3 coding sequence is TGCGCCAGCAGCCCGCTCGGCAGGGCCTACGAGCAGTACTTC.

This chain uses TRBV5-1 with TRBJ1-4; 9 nucleotides match TRBD1. Germline V CDR1 and CDR2: SGHRS, YFSETQ. J was trimmed by 4 bases and V by 2 bases; bases with no gene match: 6. The CDR3 runs 16 residues. CDR3 region: CASSFGDRGDNEKLFF. The CDR3 coding sequence is TGCGCCAGCAGCTTTGGTGACAGGGGGGATAATGAAAAACTGTTTTTT.

The chain joins TRBV2 to TRBJ2-5, with a possible D match to TRBD1 (6 bases). The germline V and J ends were trimmed by 8 bases and 5 bases, with 15 bases remaining between them. CDR3 length equals 13 residues. Germline lookup yields CDR1 SNHLY and CDR2 FYNNEI. The CDR3 spells CASGRQARETQYF. DNA of the CDR3: TGTGCCAGCGGCCGACAGGCCCGGGAGACCCAGTACTTC. Full variable domain (missing parts from reference TRBV2 and TRBJ2-5): EPEVTQTPSHQVTQMGQEVILRCVPISNHLYFYWYRQILGQKVEFLVSFYNNEISEKSEIFDDQFSVERPDGSNFTLKIRSTKLEDSAMYFCASGRQARETQYFGPGTRLLVL.

This clone appeared a few times. This sample also contains other DNA sequences that code for the same CDR3. This chain connects TRBV11-2 to TRBJ1-1, with 8 bases matching TRBD1. The CDR3 extends over 14 amino acids. Germline CDR1 SGHAT, CDR2 FQNNGV. The V segment lost 4 bases and the J segment 5 bases; nucleotides outside the gene matches: 6. CDR3 sequence reads: CASSYGQGGTEAFF. CDR3 sequence (DNA): TGTGCCAGCAGCTACGGACAGGGTGGGACTGAAGCTTTCTTT.

CDR3 nucleotides: TGTGCCAGCAGTTCCACGCGAAACTACGAGCAGTACGTC. Its translation: CASSSTRNYEQYV. The chain has TRBV28 and TRBJ2-7; the D is unclear. The CDR3 contains 13 residues. Germline V gene data show CDR1 as MDHEN and CDR2 as SYDVKM. Trimming took off 4 bases at V and 3 bases at J, with 10 bases between the two ends.

This clone appeared once. V is TRBV6-5 and J is TRBJ2-2; TRBD2 aligns across 10 bases. V shed 10 bases and J 8 bases; nucleotides not matched to a gene: 13. CDR3 length equals 15 residues. Germline V lookup: CDR1 MNHEY, CDR2 SVGAGI. The CDR3 nucleotides are TGTGCCACCCTCCCTCTAGCGGGAGCGGCGGGGGAGCTGTTTTTT. Amino acids: CATLPLAGAAGELFF.

The V call is TRBV5-1, the J call TRBJ2-7; TRBD2 aligns across 8 bases. This CDR3 is 14 amino acids long. Germline V gene sequence: CDR1 SGHRS, CDR2 YFSETQ. The trim removed 6 bases at V and 7 bases at J, leaving 12 bases unmatched. CDR3 nucleotide sequence: TGCGCCAGCACCCTTGTAGCGGGGTCCCGGGAGCAGTACTTC. It is translated as CASTLVAGSREQYF.

This clone appeared a single time. The chain combines TRBV7-8 with TRBJ2-7, with 15 bases matching TRBD2. The CDR3 spans 18 residues. Per the germline V gene, CDR1 is SGHVS and CDR2 is FQNEAQ. J lost 6 bases, V lost 5 bases, and 14 bases had no gene match. CDR3 sequence (DNA): TGTGCCAGCAGCCCACCCAAAGGACTAGCGGGAGGGAGACTCGAGCAGTACTTC. It specifies CASSPPKGLAGGRLEQYF.

This clone was counted once. The rearrangement links TRBV9 to TRBJ2-2, with 7 nucleotides matching TRBD2. Germline V gives CDR1 SGDLS, CDR2 YYNGEE. The CDR3 totals 18 residues. After removal of 0 bases from V and 6 bases from J, the junction contained 14 bases not matched to a gene. The CDR3 bases are TGTGCCAGCAGCGTAGCCCCCCAGGGTTTGGCGGGGGCCGGGGAGCTGTTTTTT. Translating it yields CASSVAPQGLAGAGELFF.

This rearrangement joins TRBV7-9 to TRBJ2-7, with TRBD2 matching 9 bases. Germline trimming cut 6 bases from V and 6 bases from J; bases unmatched to any gene: 12. The germline V gene has CDR1 SEHNR and CDR2 FQNEAQ (reference sequence). CDR3 length equals 15 residues. CDR3 DNA sequence: TGTGCCAGCAGAATAGGGTCTAGCGGGGTCTCCGAGCAGTACTTC. Translated: CASRIGSSGVSEQYF.

This clone came up once. The gene calls are TRBV5-1 and TRBJ1-1, with no clear D. The CDR3 is 16 residues long. The V gene lost 0 bases and the J gene lost 7 bases, with 19 bases spanning the gap. Germline V lookup: CDR1 SGHRS, CDR2 YFSETQ. In DNA, the CDR3 is TGCGCCAGCAGCTTGGTCTCTCTATCTGTACAGAATGAAGCTTTCTTT. Protein: CASSLVSLSVQNEAFF.

This sequence joins TRBV19 and TRBJ1-1; D not certain. The germline CDR1 and CDR2 sequences are LNHDA and SQIVND (reference sequence). V was pared by 3 bases and J by 1 base, with 9 bases between. This CDR3 spans 14 amino acids. The CDR3 is CASSILGTNTEAFF. The CDR3 DNA sequence: TGTGCCAGTAGTATTCTGGGCACGAACACTGAAGCTTTCTTT.

The chain links TRBV6-5 to TRBJ1-5; no definite D call. V was clipped by 2 bases and J by 7 bases, with 12 bases between them. CDR1 MNHEY and CDR2 SVGAGI come from the germline V gene. This CDR3 is 14 amino acids long. The CDR3 DNA reads TGTGCCAGCAGTTACGCCCGGGGTTACCAGCCCCAGCATTTT. Translated, it gives CASSYARGYQPQHF.